These 3 T cell receptor beta chains came from one sample sequenced in a study of cytomegalovirus exposure and HLA in healthy donors. 60 Vbeta and 13 Jbeta primers were used in PCR. Libraries were prepared by immunoSEQ multiplex PCR; TCRdb keeps only in-frame clonotypes and omits some of them. Among around 98,000 clones listed, roughly 76% were seen once. Specimen: PBMCs. The source of these receptors is a human donor in good health.

This chain links TRBV29-1 with TRBJ1-2, with a weak D call TRBD1 (5 bases). Trimming removed 1 base from V and 1 base from J, with 7 bases in between. CDR3 length equals 13 residues. Germline V lookup: CDR1 SQVTM, CDR2 ANQGSEA. This CDR3 reads CSVEGRVNYGYTF. For the CDR3, the DNA is TGCAGCGTTGAAGGCAGGGTTAACTATGGCTACACCTTC.

This clone turned up a few times. The V gene is TRBV7-9, the J gene TRBJ1-1; D is possibly TRBD1 (6 bases). This CDR3 is 13 amino acids long. The V gene lost 5 bases and the J gene lost 1 base, with 8 bases spanning the gap. CDR1 and CDR2 from the germline V gene are SEHNR and FQNEAQ (reference sequence). The CDR3 spells CASSQTGNTEAFF. The CDR3 nucleotides read TGTGCCAGCAGCCAGACAGGGAACACTGAAGCTTTCTTT. Filled out from reference TRBV7-9 and TRBJ1-1, the complete variable domain reads DTGVSQNPRHKITKRGQNVTFRCDPISEHNRLYWYRQTLGQGPEFLTYFQNEAQLEKSRLLSDRFSAERPKGSFSTLEIQRTEQGDSAMYLCASSQTGNTEAFFGQGTRLTVV.

J is TRBJ1-1 and V is TRBV5-1; tentative D call: TRBD1 (6 bases). Between the trimmed V and J ends, which lost 3 bases and 4 bases, there was a span of 13 bases. The germline CDR1 and CDR2 sequences are SGHRS and YFSETQ. This CDR3 has 14 amino acids. The CDR3 here is CASSSQTGGTEAFF. The CDR3 DNA is TGCGCCAGCAGCTCGCAGACAGGCGGCACTGAAGCTTTCTTT.